The 25 T cell receptor beta chains below come from one sample, sequenced in a study of blood T cell repertoires in COVID-19 (dated by TCRdb to the early 2020s). Library construction relied on the immunoSEQ multiplex PCR assay. TCRdb obtained this table from immuneACCESS and retained in-frame rearrangements with V and J assigned. These tables miss some clones; where compared with another copy, unresolved V genes account for less than half of the shortfall, and the remainder is unexplained. This sample lists 130,000 to 150,000 clones; 80% to 90% were detected once. The ten largest clones capture about 10% of the sample. Sequences were obtained from peripheral blood. The receptors derive from a man aged 55-75 years with active or convalescent COVID-19.

The chain recombines TRBV6-6 with TRBJ2-5; TRBD1 matches at 7 bases. The trim removed 6 bases at V and 4 bases at J, leaving 5 bases unmatched. Germline V lookup: CDR1 MNHNY, CDR2 SVGAGI (reference sequence). There are 13 residues in the CDR3. Here the CDR3 reads CASRVTGSETQYF. The DNA of the CDR3 is TGTGCCAGCAGAGTGACAGGGTCAGAGACCCAGTACTTC.

The table lists this clone with a count of one. This rearrangement joins TRBV9 to TRBJ2-2, with 7 bases matching TRBD1. With 0 bases clipped from V and 2 bases from J, the junction kept 4 bases outside the gene matches. The CDR3 is made up of 16 amino acids. Germline CDR1 is SGDLS and CDR2 is YYNGEE. The CDR3 reads CASSVVIGGNTGELFF. In nucleotides, the CDR3 is TGTGCCAGCAGCGTAGTTATAGGGGGCAACACCGGGGAGCTGTTTTTT.

The J gene is TRBJ1-2, the V gene TRBV30; D is ambiguous. Germline V gives CDR1 GTSNPN, CDR2 SVGIG (reference sequence). V was pared by 0 bases and J by 8 bases, with 7 bases between. This CDR3 spans 11 amino acids. The chain's CDR3 is CAWSVWEGYTF. CDR3 coding DNA: TGTGCCTGGAGTGTGTGGGAGGGCTACACCTTC.

The chain has TRBV5-8 and TRBJ2-7; 9 nucleotides match TRBD1. The CDR3 is 19 residues long. CDR1 and CDR2 (germline): SGHTS, YDEGEE. Losses at the gene ends were 0 bases for V and 1 base for J; bases not matched to a gene: 14. The CDR3 reads CASSLEGQGVRGGSYEQYV. The CDR3 nucleotides read TGTGCCAGCAGCTTGGAGGGACAGGGTGTACGAGGAGGGTCCTACGAGCAGTACGTC.

The chain carries TRBV11-3 and TRBJ2-2, with 10 bases aligning to TRBD1. After removal of 1 base from V and 5 bases from J, the junction contained 7 bases not matched to a gene. This CDR3 has 17 residues. CDR1 SGHNT and CDR2 YENEEA come from the germline V gene. CDR3 DNA sequence: TGTGCCAGCAGCTTAGTTTTTTCGGGACAGGGGACCGGGGAGCTGTTTTTT. It specifies CASSLVFSGQGTGELFF.

The CDR3 reads CASSVALQSGNTIYF. The CDR3 DNA reads TGTGCCAGCAGCGTAGCCCTTCAGTCTGGAAACACCATATATTTT. The chain links TRBV9 to TRBJ1-3; D not certain. V lost 0 bases, J lost 1 base, and 8 bases lay in between. In germline, CDR1 is SGDLS, CDR2 YYNGEE. This CDR3 is built from 15 residues.

This clone has only one observation. This chain joins TRBV3-1 (or the pseudogene TRBV3-2) and TRBJ2-7, with TRBD2 matching 10 bases. Germline values: CDR1 LGHDT, CDR2 YNNKEL (reference sequence). J lost 4 bases, V lost 4 bases, and 7 bases had no gene match. The CDR3 contains 15 residues. CDR3 protein: CASSPTSGEFYEQYF. CDR3 nucleotide sequence: TGTGCCAGCAGCCCTACTAGCGGGGAATTTTACGAGCAGTACTTC.

The V and J genes are TRBV6-5 and TRBJ1-2, with a weak D call TRBD1 (6 bases). Looked up from germline, CDR1 is MNHEY and CDR2 is SVGAGI. The CDR3 has 16 residues. Trimming pared 0 bases from V and 3 bases from J, leaving 14 bases between. The CDR3 region has the DNA TGTGCCAGCAGTTACTCCCGGGGGGGCGCGGACTATGGCTACACCTTC. Its protein product is CASSYSRGGADYGYTF.

CDR3 sequence reads: CASRDPGQSTDTQYF. In nucleotides, the CDR3 is TGTGCCAGCAGGGACCCGGGACAGAGCACAGATACGCAGTATTTT. The chain uses TRBV2 and TRBJ2-3; 7 bases agree with TRBD1. Germline trimming cut 6 bases from V and 0 bases from J; bases unmatched to any gene: 6. The CDR3 extends over 15 amino acids. Germline loops: CDR1 SNHLY, CDR2 FYNNEI.

The rearrangement uses TRBV5-4 and TRBJ2-1; TRBD1 aligns across 9 bases. V gave up 3 bases and J gave up 0 bases; unmatched junction bases: 4. The V gene's germline CDR1 is SGHNT and CDR2 YYREEE (reference sequence). CDR3 size: 16 residues. CDR3 DNA sequence: TGTGCCAGCAGCTCCAACAGGGGGCTCTCCTACAATGAGCAGTTCTTC. The encoded protein is CASSSNRGLSYNEQFF.

This clone was recorded once. The rearrangement links TRBV27 to TRBJ2-2; TRBD2 is a possible D gene (5 bases). Germline loops: CDR1 MNHEY, CDR2 SMNVEV (reference sequence). The CDR3 loop spans 14 amino acids. V lost 2 bases and J lost 10, with 14 bases in between. Here the CDR3 reads CASSLRGTTSELFF. In nucleotides, the CDR3 is TGTGCCAGCAGTTTACGGGGTACCACATCGGAGCTGTTTTTT.

The V and J genes are TRBV19 and TRBJ1-5; D unclear. The V and J ends lost 3 bases and 4 bases respectively, with 13 bases between them. The CDR3 contains 15 residues. Germline CDR1 reads LNHDA; CDR2 reads SQIVND (reference sequence). CDR3 in DNA: TGTGCCAGTAGTATCCTAGGCAGTCGAAATCAGCCCCAGCATTTT. This sequence encodes CASSILGSRNQPQHF.

V gene TRBV6-1 combines with J gene TRBJ1-2; 10 positions agree with TRBD1. Germline V lookup: CDR1 MNHNS, CDR2 SASEGT. There are 16 residues in the CDR3. Trimming removed 4 bases from V and 3 bases from J; junction bases left unmatched: 8. CDR3: CASSGLLGQGDYGYTF. The CDR3 DNA follows: TGTGCCAGCAGTGGGCTTTTAGGACAGGGGGACTATGGCTACACCTTC.

The chain joins TRBV5-6 to TRBJ1-4, with 9 bases fitting TRBD1. The CDR3 loop spans 14 amino acids. V dropped 5 bases and J dropped 6; count of bases not matched to a gene: 5. Germline CDR1 reads SGHDT; CDR2 reads YYEEEE. CDR3: CASRRRQGDEKLFF. The CDR3 bases are TGTGCCAGCAGACGAAGACAGGGGGATGAAAAACTGTTTTTT. The variable domain in full, with the rest retrieved from reference TRBV5-6 and TRBJ1-4, is DAGVTQSPTHLIKTRGQQVTLRCSPKSGHDTVSWYQQALGQGPQFIFQYYEEEERQRGNFPDRFSGHQFPNYSSELNVNALLLGDSALYLCASRRRQGDEKLFFGSGTQLSVL.

The chain has TRBV28 and TRBJ1-4; TRBD1 matches 8 bases. Germline CDR1 and CDR2: MDHEN and SYDVKM. After removal of 3 bases from V and 6 bases from J, the junction contained 6 bases not matched to a gene. This CDR3 comprises 15 residues. The chain's CDR3 is CASSFSGGNHEKLFF. The DNA of the CDR3 is TGTGCCAGCAGTTTCTCAGGGGGCAATCATGAAAAACTGTTTTTT.

This chain connects TRBV10-2 to TRBJ1-1, with D hard to call. The germline V gene has CDR1 WSHSY and CDR2 SAAADI. The CDR3 is 12 amino acids. V was cut by 8 bases and J by 1 base, with 8 bases left in between. DNA of the CDR3: TGCGCCAGCCTAACGGGGAACACTGAAGCTTTCTTT. Its translation is CASLTGNTEAFF.

As DNA, the CDR3 is TGTGCCAGCAGTCCCCCCGGGACAGGGAATTACGAGCAGTACGTC. Protein: CASSPPGTGNYEQYV. The chain uses TRBV28 and TRBJ2-7; TRBD1 agrees at 9 bases. The CDR3 consists of 15 residues. With 5 bases clipped from V and 4 bases from J, the junction kept 9 bases outside the gene matches. Germline values: CDR1 MDHEN, CDR2 SYDVKM.

Only a few counts were recorded for this clone. The V gene is TRBV6-5, the J gene TRBJ2-7; D possibly corresponds to TRBD1 (5 bases). CDR1 MNHEY and CDR2 SVGAGI come from the germline V gene. V lost 2 bases and J lost 1, with 6 bases in between. The CDR3 contains 13 residues. In DNA, the CDR3 is TGTGCCAGCAGTTACGGGGCTTCCTACGAGCAGTACGTC. Its protein product is CASSYGASYEQYV.

This chain uses TRBV6-2 or TRBV6-3 with TRBJ2-3, with D unresolved. Per germline, CDR1 MNHEY and CDR2 SVGEGT. Trimming pared 3 bases from V and 2 bases from J, leaving 15 bases between. CDR3 length equals 16 residues. In nucleotides, the CDR3 is TGTGCCAGCAGTTATTCGCGGCTTCCACTCACAGATACGCAGTATTTT. Its translation is CASSYSRLPLTDTQYF.

This clone was detected a few times. This chain's CDR3 is CAWMRANSGNTIYF. The CDR3 DNA reads TGTGCCTGGATGAGGGCTAACTCTGGAAACACCATATATTTT. This chain joins TRBV30 and TRBJ1-3; no firm D call. Per the germline V gene, CDR1 is GTSNPN and CDR2 is SVGIG (reference sequence). CDR3 size: 14 residues. V was shortened by 4 bases and J by 0 bases, with 10 bases between the two germline ends.

V and J are TRBV2 and TRBJ2-7, with 9 bases aligning to TRBD1. J was trimmed by 1 base and V by 3 bases; bases with no gene match: 4. The length of the CDR3 is 15 residues. Germline CDR1 and CDR2: SNHLY and FYNNEI. The CDR3 loop is CASSELGTGSYEQYF. The CDR3 DNA reads TGTGCCAGCAGTGAGTTAGGGACAGGGTCCTACGAGCAGTACTTC.

This clone has just a few counts. The chain combines TRBV6-5 with TRBJ1-6; 7 bases line up with TRBD1. The J segment lost 7 bases and the V segment lost 8 bases, leaving 5 bases of the junction unmatched. The CDR3 contains 13 residues. Germline loops: CDR1 MNHEY, CDR2 SVGAGI. In DNA form, the CDR3 reads TGTGCCAGCGGGGGACAGCAGAATTCACCCCTCCACTTT. Encoded protein: CASGGQQNSPLHF.

This chain uses TRBV18 with TRBJ1-3, with D unclear. Per germline, CDR1 KGHSH and CDR2 LQKENI. This CDR3 spans 13 amino acids. V was clipped by 0 bases and J by 7 bases, with 7 bases between them. For the CDR3, the DNA is TGTGCCAGCTCACCACCGTTGAGGAACACCATATATTTT. Amino acid sequence: CASSPPLRNTIYF.

J is TRBJ1-1 and V is TRBV5-5, with D perhaps matching TRBD1 (6 bases). The CDR3 extends over 14 amino acids. The V gene lost 4 bases and the J gene lost 8 bases, with 18 bases spanning the gap. Germline assignment: CDR1 SGHKS and CDR2 YYEKEE (reference sequence). CDR3 region: CASSPGQYVGEAFF. CDR3 nucleotide sequence: TGTGCCAGCAGCCCTGGACAGTATGTCGGGGAAGCTTTCTTT.

The CDR3 region is CATSDRGTSDSYNEQFF. The DNA for the CDR3 is TGTGCCACCAGTGACAGAGGGACTAGCGACTCCTACAATGAGCAGTTCTTC. The chain combines TRBV24-1 with TRBJ2-1; TRBD2 aligns across 10 bases. CDR1 is KGHDR, CDR2 SFDVKD, per germline. This CDR3 comprises 17 residues. Trimming cost V 4 bases and J 0 bases; bases outside gene matches: 5.